A selection of T cell receptor beta chains follows, all from one sample in a study of blood T cell repertoires in COVID-19. TCRdb keeps only in-frame clones here, not all; method: immunoSEQ multiplex PCR. The sample carries roughly 190,000 clones, 70% to 90% recorded once. The sample taken for sequencing was PBMCs or T cells enriched from blood (not recorded which). These receptor sequences come from a woman aged 40 to 50 in a cohort exposed to, infected with or recovered from COVID-19 (not recorded which). Each CDR3 is given with its conserved first and last residue. The D gene is left open where the match is weak. Clone size is given for some rows only: seen once, a few or many times, or a class if the clone is expanded.

clone_size j_call v_call d_call cdr3_nt cdr3_aa
- TRBJ2-6 TRBV5-1 TRBD1 TGCGCCAGCTGGAGAAACCCCTCCACAGGGGGCTTTACTGGGGCCAACGTCCTGACTTTC CASWRNPSTGGFTGANVLTF
few TRBJ1-4 TRBV4-1 TRBD1 TGCGCCAGCAGCCAAGCGGAGCGTGGGACAGGGGATGAAAAACTGTTTTTT CASSQAERGTGDEKLFF
- TRBJ2-7 TRBV2 - TGTGCCACCACCGGACAGCCAGGCTTATCCTACGAGCAGTACTTC CATTGQPGLSYEQYF
once TRBJ1-2 TRBV7-9 TRBD1 TGTGCCAGCAGCTCGCCGGGACAGGGTATCGATGGCTACACCTTC CASSSPGQGIDGYTF
- TRBJ2-1 TRBV24-1 TRBD2 TGTGCCACCAGTCATGGGCTAGCGGAGTACAATGAGCAGTTCTTC CATSHGLAEYNEQFF
few TRBJ2-2 TRBV5-1 - TGCGCCAGCAGCTTTGGACCAGCGGGGAACACCGGGGAGCTGTTTTTT CASSFGPAGNTGELFF
once TRBJ1-2 TRBV24-1 - TGTGCCACCAGTGAAGCAGGGGTTAGCTATGGCTACACCTTC CATSEAGVSYGYTF
once TRBJ2-5 TRBV9 TRBD2 TGTGCCAGCAGCGTAGCCTGGAGGCGCGGGGGGCTAGAGACCCAGTACTTC CASSVAWRRGGLETQYF
- TRBJ1-1 TRBV19 - TGTGCCAGTACCCTGGGGGCCAGCCTGAACACTGAAGCTTTCTTT CASTLGASLNTEAFF
few TRBJ1-5 TRBV19 TRBD1 TGTGCCAGTAGTTCTGGGACAGGGGTCATGAAGCCCCAGCATTTT CASSSGTGVMKPQHF
- TRBJ2-1 TRBV7-2 TRBD2 TGTGCCAGCAGCTTTACTAGCGGGAGGGGCAATGAGCAGTTCTTC CASSFTSGRGNEQFF
- TRBJ1-6 TRBV5-1 TRBD1 TGCGCCAGCACCGAGGGACAGGGGATCTATAATTCACCCCTCCACTTT CASTEGQGIYNSPLHF
once TRBJ2-3 TRBV9 TRBD2 TGTGCCAGCAGCGTAGGAAGCGGGAGTTCCGCAGATACGCAGTATTTT CASSVGSGSSADTQYF
- TRBJ1-4 TRBV4-1 - TGCGCCAGCAGCCAAGATCAAGGGGTCGGCGAAAAACTGTTTTTT CASSQDQGVGEKLFF